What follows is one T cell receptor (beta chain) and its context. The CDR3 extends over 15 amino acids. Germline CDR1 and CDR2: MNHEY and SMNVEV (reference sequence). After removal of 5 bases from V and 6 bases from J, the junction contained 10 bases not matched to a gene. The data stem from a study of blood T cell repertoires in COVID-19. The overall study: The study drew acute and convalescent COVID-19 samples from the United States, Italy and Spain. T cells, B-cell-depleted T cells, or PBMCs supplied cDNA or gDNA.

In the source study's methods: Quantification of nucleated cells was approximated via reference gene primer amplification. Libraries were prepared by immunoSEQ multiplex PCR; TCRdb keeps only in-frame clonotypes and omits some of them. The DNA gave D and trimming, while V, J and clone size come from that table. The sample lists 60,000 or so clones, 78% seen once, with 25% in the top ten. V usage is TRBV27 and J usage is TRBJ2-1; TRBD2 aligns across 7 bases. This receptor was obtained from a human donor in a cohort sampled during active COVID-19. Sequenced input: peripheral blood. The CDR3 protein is CASSGGDGIRNEQFF. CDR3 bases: TGTGCCAGCAGTGGGGGGGACGGGATACGCAATGAGCAGTTCTTC.